Many counts were recorded for the clone carrying this TCR beta chain. What it binds is unknown. These data belong to a study of T-cell reconstitution after alpha-beta-depleted transplantation in children. Whole-study results and caveats: Some patients' high day-60 TCRbeta diversity was traced to surviving recipient T cells and thymic progenitors. T-cell numbers and diversity one year post-transplant derived largely from freshly generated T cells. In patients about two months after transplant, alpha-beta T cells reportedly arose from several hundred expanded graft clones.

Molecular barcoding with unique molecular identifiers was used for the TCRbeta library. TCRdb analysed the PCR reads with MiXCR anew, one entry per CDR3 protein. The sample includes 500,000 to 650,000 distinct CDR3 sequences, 10% to 15% seen only once; the top ten take 2% to 2.5%. V lost 7 bases, J lost 0 bases, and 3 bases stayed unmatched. CDR3 length equals 14 residues. Germline V CDR1 and CDR2: SQVTM, ANQGSEA. The chain has TRBV29-1 and TRBJ2-5; 12 bases match TRBD1. This TCR came from a male patient under 18 who had a stem cell transplant for acute myeloid leukemia, so the T cells may come from the graft donor. This specimen was PBMCs, mostly from graft donor cells, taken 360 days after TCRalphabeta/CD19-depleted stem cell transplant. Here the CDR3 reads CSARDRGHQETQYF. The CDR3 DNA reads TGCAGCGCGAGGGACAGGGGGCACCAAGAGACCCAGTACTTC.